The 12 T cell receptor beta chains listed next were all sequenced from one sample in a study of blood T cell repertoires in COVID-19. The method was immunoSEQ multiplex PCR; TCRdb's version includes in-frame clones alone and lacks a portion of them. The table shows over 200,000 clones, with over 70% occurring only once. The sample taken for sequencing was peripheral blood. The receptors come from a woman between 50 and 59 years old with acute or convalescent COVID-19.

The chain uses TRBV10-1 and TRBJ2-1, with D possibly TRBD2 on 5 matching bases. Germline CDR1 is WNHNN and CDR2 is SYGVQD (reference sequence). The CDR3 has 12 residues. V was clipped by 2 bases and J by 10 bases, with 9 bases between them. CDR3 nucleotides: TGCGCCAGCAGTGAGACCCCGGGGGAGCAGTTCTTC. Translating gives CASSETPGEQFF.

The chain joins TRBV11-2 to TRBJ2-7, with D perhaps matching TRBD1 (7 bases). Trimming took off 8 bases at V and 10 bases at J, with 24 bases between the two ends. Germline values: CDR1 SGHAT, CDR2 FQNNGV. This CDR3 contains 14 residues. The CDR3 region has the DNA TGTGCCAGCGCAGCGGTGTGGCAGGGGGGTCATCAGTACTTC. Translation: CASAAVWQGGHQYF.

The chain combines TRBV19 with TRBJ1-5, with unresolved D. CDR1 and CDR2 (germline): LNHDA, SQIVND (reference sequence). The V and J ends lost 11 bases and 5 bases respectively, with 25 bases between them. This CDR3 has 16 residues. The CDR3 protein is CARQTLVTPVHQPQHF. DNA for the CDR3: TGTGCCCGACAAACGTTGGTTACCCCAGTCCATCAGCCCCAGCATTTT.

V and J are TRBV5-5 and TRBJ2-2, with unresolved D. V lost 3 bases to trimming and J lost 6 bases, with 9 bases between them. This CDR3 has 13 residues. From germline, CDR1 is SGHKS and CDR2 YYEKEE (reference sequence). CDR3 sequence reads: CASSWAGSGELFF. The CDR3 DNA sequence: TGTGCCAGCAGCTGGGCAGGATCCGGGGAGCTGTTTTTT.

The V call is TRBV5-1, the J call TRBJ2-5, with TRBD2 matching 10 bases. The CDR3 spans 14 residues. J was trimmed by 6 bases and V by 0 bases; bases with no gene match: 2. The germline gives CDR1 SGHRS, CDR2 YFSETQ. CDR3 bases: TGCGCCAGCAGCTTGGTACTAGCGGGGAAGACCCAGTACTTC. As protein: CASSLVLAGKTQYF. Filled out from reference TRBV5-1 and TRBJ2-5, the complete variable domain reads KAGVTQTPRYLIKTRGQQVTLSCSPISGHRSVSWYQQTPGQGLQFLFEYFSETQRNKGNFPGRFSGRQFSNSRSEMNVSTLELGDSALYLCASSLVLAGKTQYFGPGTRLLVL.

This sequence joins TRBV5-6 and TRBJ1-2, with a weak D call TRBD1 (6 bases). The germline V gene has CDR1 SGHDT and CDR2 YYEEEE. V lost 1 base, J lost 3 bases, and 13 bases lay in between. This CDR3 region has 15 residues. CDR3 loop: CASSLNSHRDYGYTF. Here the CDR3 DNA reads TGTGCCAGCAGCTTGAATAGCCACAGGGACTATGGCTACACCTTC.

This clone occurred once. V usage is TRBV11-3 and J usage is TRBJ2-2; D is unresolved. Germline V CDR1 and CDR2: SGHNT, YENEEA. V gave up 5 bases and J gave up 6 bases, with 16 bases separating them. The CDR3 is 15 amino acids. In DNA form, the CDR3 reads TGTGCCAGCAGCCCCGACGGCGGCTTGGCCGGGGAGCTGTTTTTT. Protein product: CASSPDGGLAGELFF.

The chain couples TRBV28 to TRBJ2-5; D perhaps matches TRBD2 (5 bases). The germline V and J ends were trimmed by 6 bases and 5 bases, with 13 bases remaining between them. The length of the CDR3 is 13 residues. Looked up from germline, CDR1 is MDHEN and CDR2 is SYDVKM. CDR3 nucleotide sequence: TGTGCCAGCAGCACGAGTAGAGGGGAGACCCAGTACTTC. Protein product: CASSTSRGETQYF.

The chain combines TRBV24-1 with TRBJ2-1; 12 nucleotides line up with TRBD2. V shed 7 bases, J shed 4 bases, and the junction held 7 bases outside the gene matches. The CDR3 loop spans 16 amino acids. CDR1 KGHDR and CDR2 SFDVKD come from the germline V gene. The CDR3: CATRPSTSGSYNEQFF. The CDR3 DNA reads TGTGCCACCAGGCCTTCGACTAGCGGGAGTTACAATGAGCAGTTCTTC.

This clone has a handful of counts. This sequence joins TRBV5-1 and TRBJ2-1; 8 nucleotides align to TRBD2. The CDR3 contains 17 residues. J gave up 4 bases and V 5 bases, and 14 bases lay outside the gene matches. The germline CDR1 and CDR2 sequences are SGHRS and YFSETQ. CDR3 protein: CASRLPGLELPYNEQFF. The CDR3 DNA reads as TGCGCCAGCAGACTACCGGGACTAGAACTCCCATACAATGAGCAGTTCTTC.

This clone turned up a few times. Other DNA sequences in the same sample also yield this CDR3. CDR3 amino acids: CASSPWDSRNTEAFF. CDR3 in DNA: TGTGCCAGCAGCCCTTGGGACAGCAGAAACACTGAAGCTTTCTTT. This chain links TRBV9 with TRBJ1-1; 7 bases map to TRBD1. The germline gives CDR1 SGDLS, CDR2 YYNGEE. Germline trimming cut 4 bases from V and 2 bases from J; bases unmatched to any gene: 8. The CDR3 contains 15 residues.

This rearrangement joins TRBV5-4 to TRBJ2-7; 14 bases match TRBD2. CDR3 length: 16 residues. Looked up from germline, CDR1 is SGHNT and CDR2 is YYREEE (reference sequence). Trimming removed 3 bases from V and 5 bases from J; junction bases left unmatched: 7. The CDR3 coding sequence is TGTGCCAGCAGCTCCGGGACTAGCGGGAGTCTCGACGAGCAGTACTTC. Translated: CASSSGTSGSLDEQYF.